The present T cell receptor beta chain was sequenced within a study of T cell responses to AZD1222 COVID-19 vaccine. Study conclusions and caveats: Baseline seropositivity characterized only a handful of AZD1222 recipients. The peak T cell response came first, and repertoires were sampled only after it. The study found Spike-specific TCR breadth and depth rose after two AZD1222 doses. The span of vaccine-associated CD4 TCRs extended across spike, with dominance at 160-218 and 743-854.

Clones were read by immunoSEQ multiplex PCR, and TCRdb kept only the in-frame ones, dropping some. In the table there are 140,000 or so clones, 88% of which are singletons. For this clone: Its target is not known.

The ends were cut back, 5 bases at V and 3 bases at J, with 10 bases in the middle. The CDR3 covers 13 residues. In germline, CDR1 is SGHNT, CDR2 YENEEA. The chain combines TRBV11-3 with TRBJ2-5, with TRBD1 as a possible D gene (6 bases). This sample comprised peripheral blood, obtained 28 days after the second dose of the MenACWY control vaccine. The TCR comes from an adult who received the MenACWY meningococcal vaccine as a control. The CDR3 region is CASSPPGEETQYF. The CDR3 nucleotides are TGTGCCAGCAGCCCCCCAGGGGAAGAGACCCAGTACTTC.